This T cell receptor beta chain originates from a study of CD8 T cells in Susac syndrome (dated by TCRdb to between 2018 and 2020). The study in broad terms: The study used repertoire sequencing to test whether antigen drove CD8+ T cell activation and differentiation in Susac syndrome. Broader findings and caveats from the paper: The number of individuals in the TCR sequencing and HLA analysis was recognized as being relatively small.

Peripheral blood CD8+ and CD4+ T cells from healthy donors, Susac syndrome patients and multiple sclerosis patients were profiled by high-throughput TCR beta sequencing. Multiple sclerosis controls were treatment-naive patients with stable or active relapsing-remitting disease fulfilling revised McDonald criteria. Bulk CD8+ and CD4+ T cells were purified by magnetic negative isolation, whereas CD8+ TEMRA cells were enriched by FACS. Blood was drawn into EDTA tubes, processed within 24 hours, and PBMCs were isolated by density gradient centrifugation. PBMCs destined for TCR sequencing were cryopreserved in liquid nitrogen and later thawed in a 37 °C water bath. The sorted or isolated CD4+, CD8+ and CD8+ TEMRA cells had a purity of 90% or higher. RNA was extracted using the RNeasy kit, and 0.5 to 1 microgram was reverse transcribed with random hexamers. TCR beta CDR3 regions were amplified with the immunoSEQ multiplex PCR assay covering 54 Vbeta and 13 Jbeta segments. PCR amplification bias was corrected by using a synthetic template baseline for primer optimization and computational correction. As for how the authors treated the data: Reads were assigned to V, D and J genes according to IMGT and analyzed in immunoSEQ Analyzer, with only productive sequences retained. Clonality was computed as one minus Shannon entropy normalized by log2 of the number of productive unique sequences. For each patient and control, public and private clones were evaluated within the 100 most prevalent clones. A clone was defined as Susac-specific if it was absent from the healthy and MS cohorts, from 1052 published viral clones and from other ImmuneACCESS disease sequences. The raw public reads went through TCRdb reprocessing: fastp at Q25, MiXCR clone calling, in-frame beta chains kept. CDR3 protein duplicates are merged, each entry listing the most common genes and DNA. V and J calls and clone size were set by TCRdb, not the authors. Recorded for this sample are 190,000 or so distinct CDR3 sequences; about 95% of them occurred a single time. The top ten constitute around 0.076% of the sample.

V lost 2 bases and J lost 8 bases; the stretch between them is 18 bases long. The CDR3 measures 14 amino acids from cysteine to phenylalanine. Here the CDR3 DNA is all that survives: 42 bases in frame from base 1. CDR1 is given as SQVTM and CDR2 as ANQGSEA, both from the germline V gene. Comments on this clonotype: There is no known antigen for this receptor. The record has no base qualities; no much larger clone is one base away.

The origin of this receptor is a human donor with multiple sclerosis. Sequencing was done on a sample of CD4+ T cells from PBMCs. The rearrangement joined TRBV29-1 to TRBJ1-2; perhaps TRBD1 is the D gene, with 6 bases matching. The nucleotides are TGCAGCGTTGAACGGAACAGGGCACTCCTAGGCTACACCTTC. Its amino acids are CSVERNRALLGYTF. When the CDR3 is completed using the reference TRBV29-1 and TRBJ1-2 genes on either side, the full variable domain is SAVISQKPSRDICQRGTSLTIQCQVDSQVTMMFWYRQQPGQSLTLIATANQGSEATYESGFVIDKFPISRPNLTFSTLTVSNMSPEDSSIYLCSVERNRALLGYTFGSGTRLTVV.